These T cell receptor beta chains were read from a single sample in a study of T cell repertoires in cytomegalovirus infection. One entry per CDR3 protein results from TCRdb running MiXCR on the reads. Of roughly 500,000 distinct CDR3 sequences detected, 16% appear once; the ten largest clones hold approximately 24%. Sequenced: CD8+ T cells from PBMCs. The receptors originated from a human donor in good health (CMV status not recorded). Some clones in this sample may be carry-over from other donors' samples. Both conserved end residues are part of each CDR3. The order of the fields is clone size, V gene, D gene, J gene, CDR3 DNA, CDR3 protein. A D gene is named only where the DNA matches it firmly. Clone size is given for some rows only: seen once, a few or many times, or a class if the clone is expanded.

clone_size: few
v_call: TRBV4-2
d_call: .
j_call: TRBJ1-2
cdr3_nt: TGTGCCAGCAGCCAAGATCTGCATTCTAACTATGGCTACACCTTC
cdr3_aa: CASSQDLHSNYGYTF

clone_size: .
v_call: TRBV4-2
d_call: TRBD2
j_call: TRBJ2-7
cdr3_nt: TGTGCCAGCAGCCAAGATCAAGCGGGGGGTTATTACGAGCAGTACTTC
cdr3_aa: CASSQDQAGGYYEQYF

clone_size: few
v_call: TRBV5-1
d_call: TRBD1
j_call: TRBJ1-5
cdr3_nt: TGCGCCAGCAGCCACGACAGGGGGCTTAGTGGCAATCAGCCCCAGCATTTT
cdr3_aa: CASSHDRGLSGNQPQHF

clone_size: many
v_call: TRBV10-3
d_call: .
j_call: TRBJ1-2
cdr3_nt: TGTGCCATCAGTGAGTCGGAATATGGCTACACCTTC
cdr3_aa: CAISESEYGYTF

clone_size: many
v_call: TRBV7-2
d_call: TRBD1
j_call: TRBJ2-5
cdr3_nt: TGTGCCAGCAGCCCTACCGCCGGGACAGGGGGCGCAGAGACCCAGTACTTC
cdr3_aa: CASSPTAGTGGAETQYF

clone_size: .
v_call: TRBV7-9
d_call: .
j_call: TRBJ1-1
cdr3_nt: TGTGCCAGCAGCCACGGACCTGAAGCTTTCTTT
cdr3_aa: CASSHGPEAFF

clone_size: few
v_call: TRBV27
d_call: .
j_call: TRBJ1-6
cdr3_nt: TGTGCCAGCAGTTACGGGATGGGGTCACCCCTCCACTTT
cdr3_aa: CASSYGMGSPLHF

clone_size: .
v_call: TRBV7-9
d_call: .
j_call: TRBJ1-6
cdr3_nt: TGTGCCAGCCGGGGCCAAAATTCACCCCTCCACTTT
cdr3_aa: CASRGQNSPLHF

clone_size: .
v_call: TRBV5-4
d_call: .
j_call: TRBJ2-7
cdr3_nt: TGTGCCAGCAGCTTCCGGGACACCCCCTCCTACGAGCAGTACTTC
cdr3_aa: CASSFRDTPSYEQYF

clone_size: .
v_call: TRBV7-8
d_call: .
j_call: TRBJ2-1
cdr3_nt: TGTGCCAGCAGCCTACAACTCCGGGAGCAGTTCTTC
cdr3_aa: CASSLQLREQFF

clone_size: many
v_call: TRBV6-5
d_call: .
j_call: TRBJ2-1
cdr3_nt: TGTGCCAGCAGTTACGGCAGGGTTGGCAATGAGCAGTTCTTC
cdr3_aa: CASSYGRVGNEQFF

clone_size: once
v_call: TRBV20-1
d_call: .
j_call: TRBJ2-2
cdr3_nt: TGCAGTGCTATCTATGGGGCGACCGGGGAGCTGTTTTTT
cdr3_aa: CSAIYGATGELFF

clone_size: many
v_call: TRBV7-3
d_call: TRBD2
j_call: TRBJ2-7
cdr3_nt: TGTGCCAGCAGCGAAGCGGGATCATCCTACGAGCAGTACTTC
cdr3_aa: CASSEAGSSYEQYF

clone_size: few
v_call: TRBV9
d_call: .
j_call: TRBJ2-7
cdr3_nt: TGTGCCAGCAGCGAAGGACACTCCTACGAGCAGTACTTC
cdr3_aa: CASSEGHSYEQYF

clone_size: many
v_call: TRBV7-9
d_call: TRBD1
j_call: TRBJ2-7
cdr3_nt: TGTGCCAGCAGCTCCCGGGACAGCATTGCCTACGAGCAGTACTTC
cdr3_aa: CASSSRDSIAYEQYF

clone_size: .
v_call: TRBV27
d_call: .
j_call: TRBJ2-1
cdr3_nt: TGTGCCAGCAGTTTGCCCGGGATCAATGAGCAGTTCTTC
cdr3_aa: CASSLPGINEQFF

clone_size: many
v_call: TRBV12-3/TRBV12-4
d_call: TRBD1
j_call: TRBJ2-2
cdr3_nt: TGTGCCAGCACCACTGACAGGGTGGACACCGGGGAGCTGTTTTTT
cdr3_aa: CASTTDRVDTGELFF

clone_size: many
v_call: TRBV7-3
d_call: TRBD2
j_call: TRBJ2-1
cdr3_nt: TGTGCCAGCAGCCCATCGTGGGGGGGGAATGAGCAGTTCTTC
cdr3_aa: CASSPSWGGNEQFF

clone_size: .
v_call: TRBV3-1
d_call: TRBD2
j_call: TRBJ2-7
cdr3_nt: TGTGCCAGCAGCCCGACGGGCCTAGCGGGTTACGAGCAGTACTTC
cdr3_aa: CASSPTGLAGYEQYF

clone_size: few
v_call: TRBV27
d_call: .
j_call: TRBJ2-7
cdr3_nt: TGTGCCAGCAGTTTAAACGCTGGGACACCGACCGAGCAGTACTTC
cdr3_aa: CASSLNAGTPTEQYF

clone_size: few
v_call: TRBV10-3
d_call: TRBD1
j_call: TRBJ2-1
cdr3_nt: TGTGCCATCAGCCGGACAGGGGATGACAATGAGCAGTTCTTC
cdr3_aa: CAISRTGDDNEQFF

clone_size: .
v_call: TRBV7-3
d_call: TRBD2
j_call: TRBJ2-3
cdr3_nt: TGTGCCAGCAGCTCAAGCGGGGGGAACACAGATACGCAGTATTTT
cdr3_aa: CASSSSGGNTDTQYF

clone_size: many
v_call: TRBV10-3
d_call: .
j_call: TRBJ1-2
cdr3_nt: TGTGCCATCAGTGTCGGGCAGCAGAATCTTAACTATGGCTACACCTTC
cdr3_aa: CAISVGQQNLNYGYTF

clone_size: many
v_call: TRBV12-3/TRBV12-4
d_call: .
j_call: TRBJ1-1
cdr3_nt: TGTGCCAGCAGGACATCAGGGAACACTGAAGCTTTCTTT
cdr3_aa: CASRTSGNTEAFF

clone_size: many
v_call: TRBV10-3
d_call: .
j_call: TRBJ2-1
cdr3_nt: TGTGCCATCAGCCCTCAGAGCTCCTACAATGAGCAGTTCTTC
cdr3_aa: CAISPQSSYNEQFF

clone_size: many
v_call: TRBV4-1
d_call: TRBD2
j_call: TRBJ2-1
cdr3_nt: TGCGCCAGCAGCCAACCATCCGAGACTAGCGGGGGTCGCCTTTACAATGAGCAGTTCTTC
cdr3_aa: CASSQPSETSGGRLYNEQFF

clone_size: few
v_call: TRBV3-1
d_call: .
j_call: TRBJ2-2
cdr3_nt: TGTGCCAGCAGCCCCCCCTTGAATACTAGCAACACCGGGGAGCTGTTTTTT
cdr3_aa: CASSPPLNTSNTGELFF

clone_size: many
v_call: TRBV6-5
d_call: .
j_call: TRBJ2-3
cdr3_nt: TGTGCCAGCAGTCCGCATAGGACTAGCACAGATACGCAGTATTTT
cdr3_aa: CASSPHRTSTDTQYF

clone_size: many
v_call: TRBV5-5
d_call: .
j_call: TRBJ2-5
cdr3_nt: TGTGCCAGCAGCTTGATTGAATTCCAAGAGACCCAGTACTTC
cdr3_aa: CASSLIEFQETQYF

clone_size: few
v_call: TRBV19
d_call: .
j_call: TRBJ2-7
cdr3_nt: TGTGCCAGTAGTATGGAGCTAGCCGACGAGCAGTACTTC
cdr3_aa: CASSMELADEQYF

clone_size: once
v_call: TRBV7-8
d_call: .
j_call: TRBJ1-2
cdr3_nt: TGTGCCAGCAGCTTTAGCGACATTAAATATGGCTACACCTTC
cdr3_aa: CASSFSDIKYGYTF

clone_size: few
v_call: TRBV5-1
d_call: TRBD1
j_call: TRBJ1-5
cdr3_nt: TGCGCCAGCCAAGGACAGGGGGGGATATTTAGCAATCAGCCCCAGCATTTT
cdr3_aa: CASQGQGGIFSNQPQHF

clone_size: few
v_call: TRBV19
d_call: TRBD1
j_call: TRBJ1-2
cdr3_nt: TGTGCCAGTAGTACCGGGACAGCGAATGGCTACACCTTC
cdr3_aa: CASSTGTANGYTF

clone_size: .
v_call: TRBV19
d_call: .
j_call: TRBJ2-7
cdr3_nt: TGTGCCAGTAGTTTCGAGGACGAGCAGTACTTC
cdr3_aa: CASSFEDEQYF

clone_size: .
v_call: TRBV19
d_call: .
j_call: TRBJ1-2
cdr3_nt: TGTGCCAGTACCGACTCGAGAAGGGCTAGGGAGAACTATGGCTACACCTTC
cdr3_aa: CASTDSRRARENYGYTF

clone_size: many
v_call: TRBV5-1
d_call: TRBD2
j_call: TRBJ2-1
cdr3_nt: TGCGCCAGCAGCTTGCGTACTAGCGGGGTGGATGAGCAGTTCTTC
cdr3_aa: CASSLRTSGVDEQFF

clone_size: few
v_call: TRBV24-1
d_call: TRBD1
j_call: TRBJ1-5
cdr3_nt: TGTGCCACCCGGCACAGGGGTGACGATAGCAATCAGCCCCAGCATTTT
cdr3_aa: CATRHRGDDSNQPQHF

clone_size: few
v_call: TRBV2
d_call: .
j_call: TRBJ1-2
cdr3_nt: TGTGCCAGCCGGGGCCGCGGAGTGAATGGCTACACCTTC
cdr3_aa: CASRGRGVNGYTF

clone_size: many
v_call: TRBV7-8
d_call: .
j_call: TRBJ1-2
cdr3_nt: TGTGCCAGCAGCTTAGCGCCAGGGACGGTCTATGGCTACACCTTC
cdr3_aa: CASSLAPGTVYGYTF

clone_size: many
v_call: TRBV7-8
d_call: .
j_call: TRBJ2-3
cdr3_nt: TGTGCCAGCAGCTTAGCGGGAGGGGGCAGCGCCGATACGCAGTATTTT
cdr3_aa: CASSLAGGGSADTQYF

clone_size: .
v_call: TRBV28
d_call: TRBD1
j_call: TRBJ2-5
cdr3_nt: TGTGCCAGCAGTATCGGGACAGGGGGCGGTGAGACCCAGTACTTC
cdr3_aa: CASSIGTGGGETQYF

clone_size: few
v_call: TRBV11-1
d_call: .
j_call: TRBJ2-3
cdr3_nt: TGTGCCAGCAGCTCGTTAAGGCCCACAGATACGCAGTATTTT
cdr3_aa: CASSSLRPTDTQYF

clone_size: .
v_call: TRBV27
d_call: .
j_call: TRBJ2-5
cdr3_nt: TGTGCCAGCTCAGTTTATAACGAGGGCCCAAAGACCCAGTACTTC
cdr3_aa: CASSVYNEGPKTQYF

clone_size: many
v_call: TRBV7-9
d_call: .
j_call: TRBJ1-3
cdr3_nt: TGTGCCAGCAGCTTAGGGATTACTGGAAACACCATATATTTT
cdr3_aa: CASSLGITGNTIYF

clone_size: many
v_call: TRBV5-4
d_call: .
j_call: TRBJ1-1
cdr3_nt: TGTGCCAGCAGCTTGGACAGGGAGACTGAAGCTTTCTTT
cdr3_aa: CASSLDRETEAFF

clone_size: .
v_call: TRBV18
d_call: TRBD1
j_call: TRBJ1-5
cdr3_nt: TGTGCCAGCCCCTCTATACGGACAGGAGAATCCAATCAGCCCCAGCATTTT
cdr3_aa: CASPSIRTGESNQPQHF

clone_size: many
v_call: TRBV7-6
d_call: TRBD1
j_call: TRBJ1-1
cdr3_nt: TGTGCCAGCAGCTTTCGACAGGGTAGTGAAGCTTTCTTT
cdr3_aa: CASSFRQGSEAFF

clone_size: many
v_call: TRBV7-9
d_call: TRBD2
j_call: TRBJ2-3
cdr3_nt: TGTGCCAGCAGCCCCACGTCAGCGGGAGGGAGCACAGATACGCAGTATTTT
cdr3_aa: CASSPTSAGGSTDTQYF

clone_size: .
v_call: TRBV5-4
d_call: .
j_call: TRBJ1-2
cdr3_nt: TGTGCCAGCAGCTTAATCCAGGACGGACACTATGGCTACACCTTC
cdr3_aa: CASSLIQDGHYGYTF

clone_size: few
v_call: TRBV20-1
d_call: .
j_call: TRBJ1-5
cdr3_nt: TGCAGTGCCCTAGGCAGGGACAATCAGCCCCAGCATTTT
cdr3_aa: CSALGRDNQPQHF